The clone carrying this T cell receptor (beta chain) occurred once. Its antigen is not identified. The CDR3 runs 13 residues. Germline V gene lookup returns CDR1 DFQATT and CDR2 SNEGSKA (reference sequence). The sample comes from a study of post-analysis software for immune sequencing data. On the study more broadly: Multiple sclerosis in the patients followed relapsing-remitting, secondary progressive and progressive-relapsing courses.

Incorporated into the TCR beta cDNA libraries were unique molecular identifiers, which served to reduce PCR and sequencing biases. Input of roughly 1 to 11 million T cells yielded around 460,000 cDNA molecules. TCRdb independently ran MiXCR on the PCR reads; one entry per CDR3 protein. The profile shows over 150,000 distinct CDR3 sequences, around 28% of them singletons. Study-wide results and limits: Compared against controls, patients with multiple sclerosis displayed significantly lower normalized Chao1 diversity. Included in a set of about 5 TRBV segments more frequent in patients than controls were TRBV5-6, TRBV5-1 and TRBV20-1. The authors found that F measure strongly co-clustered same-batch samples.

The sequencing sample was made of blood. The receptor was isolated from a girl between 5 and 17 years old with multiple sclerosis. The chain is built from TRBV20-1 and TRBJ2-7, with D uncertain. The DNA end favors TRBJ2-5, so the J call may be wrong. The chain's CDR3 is CSATSAVQETQYF. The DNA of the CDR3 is TGCAGTGCGACCTCCGCGGTTCAAGAGACCCAGTACTTC.